This T cell receptor beta chain emerged from a study of cytotoxic CD8 clonotypes in ibrutinib-treated CLL. Study-wide context: Response samples followed a median around 12 months of treatment, range 6 to 36.

V shed 0 bases and J shed 6 bases, with 2 bases lying between them. From germline, CDR1 is MDHEN and CDR2 SYDVKM. This CDR3 comprises 12 residues. Assay: immunoSEQ multiplex PCR; the TCRdb copy retains only in-frame clones and omits some. This sample has fewer than 80,000 clones; around 60% occur once, and the top ten carry roughly 15%. The source is a human donor with chronic lymphocytic leukemia. The chain employs TRBV28 and TRBJ2-2; no firm D call. Sequenced here: PBMCs, sampled after 12 months of ibrutinib treatment. CDR3 residues: CASSLWSGELFF. The CDR3 bases are TGTGCCAGCAGTTTATGGTCCGGGGAGCTGTTTTTT.